The rows below give T cell receptor beta chains drawn from one sample of a study of OX40 agonist ivuxolimab in advanced cancers. The method was immunoSEQ multiplex PCR; TCRdb's version includes in-frame clones alone and lacks a portion of them. The top ten clones hold 14% to 15% of a sample with 30,000 or so clones, 70% to 85% of them seen once. The sample consisted of CD4+ or CD8+ T cells sorted from blood, taken in a trial of the OX40 agonist ivuxolimab. These receptors all stem from an adult with an advanced solid tumor such as melanoma, head and neck, liver or kidney cancer. Each CDR3 is given without its conserved first and last residue. The order of the fields is CDR3 length, J gene, V gene, CDR3 protein.

cdr3_length: 11
j_call: TRBJ2-5
v_call: TRBV11-2
cdr3_aa: ASSSDREETQY

cdr3_length: 10
j_call: TRBJ1-1
v_call: TRBV29-1
cdr3_aa: SVTDRNTEAF

cdr3_length: 11
j_call: TRBJ2-7
v_call: TRBV19
cdr3_aa: ASSIPPSDEQY

cdr3_length: 13
j_call: TRBJ2-7
v_call: TRBV2
cdr3_aa: ASRDTPGGLYEQY

cdr3_length: 13
j_call: TRBJ2-3
v_call: TRBV27
cdr3_aa: ASRLLGDRTDTQY

cdr3_length: 12
j_call: TRBJ2-3
v_call: TRBV2
cdr3_aa: ASSPTADGLSQY

cdr3_length: 13
j_call: TRBJ1-2
v_call: TRBV7-8
cdr3_aa: ASSATAFTNYGYT

cdr3_length: 12
j_call: TRBJ1-5
v_call: TRBV6-5
cdr3_aa: ASNNLGGSQPQH

cdr3_length: 11
j_call: TRBJ1-3
v_call: TRBV28
cdr3_aa: ASLGEGANTIY

cdr3_length: 13
j_call: TRBJ2-4
v_call: TRBV28
cdr3_aa: ASNDPRTTKNIQY

cdr3_length: 11
j_call: TRBJ2-2
v_call: TRBV7-3
cdr3_aa: ASSSVGDGELF

cdr3_length: 11
j_call: TRBJ1-1
v_call: TRBV2
cdr3_aa: ASKDRIATEAF

cdr3_length: 15
j_call: TRBJ2-1
v_call: TRBV7-6
cdr3_aa: ASSRPSGSNQDNEQF

cdr3_length: 13
j_call: TRBJ2-5
v_call: TRBV28
cdr3_aa: ASSSPRGREKTQY

cdr3_length: 12
j_call: TRBJ2-7
v_call: TRBV6-5
cdr3_aa: ASSSSGRSYEQY

cdr3_length: 12
j_call: TRBJ1-2
v_call: TRBV30
cdr3_aa: AWSRGGVGYGYT

cdr3_length: 15
j_call: TRBJ2-7
v_call: TRBV7-2
cdr3_aa: ASSFTGTGGGSYEQY

cdr3_length: 12
j_call: TRBJ2-5
v_call: TRBV15
cdr3_aa: ATSLGAGRETQY